A single sample is the source of the 18 T cell receptor beta chains below, sequenced in a study of T cells in Graves' hyperthyroidism and ophthalmopathy. Using RNA transcripts as the source, TCR beta CDR3 regions were amplified. An initial round of RT-PCR targeting the TCR CDR3 relied on the HTBI primer set. TCRdb reanalysed the multiplex PCR reads using MiXCR and keeps one entry per CDR3 protein. Among about 400,000 distinct CDR3 sequences listed, roughly 15% were seen once. The material sequenced was blood. Every receptor here comes from an older woman with Graves' ophthalmopathy.

This clonotype was detected ten times or more. This chain joins TRBV6-2 or TRBV6-3 and TRBJ2-5, with 8 bases that match TRBD2. With 5 bases clipped from V and 4 bases from J, the junction kept 6 bases outside the gene matches. The CDR3 runs 14 residues. Per the germline V gene, CDR1 is MNHEY and CDR2 is SVGEGT. CDR3 region: CASSSGSARETQYF. Written as DNA, the CDR3 is TGTGCCAGCAGTAGCGGGAGCGCGAGAGAGACCCAGTACTTC.

This clonotype occurred a few times. The chain links TRBV6-1 to TRBJ1-6; D might be TRBD1 (6 bases). The CDR3 spans 15 residues. Germline lookup yields CDR1 MNHNS and CDR2 SASEGT. V lost 10 bases, J lost 6 bases, and 19 bases lay in between. The CDR3 here is CATERGGVGNSPLHF. The CDR3 DNA reads TGTGCCACCGAGCGGGGGGGCGTCGGTAATTCACCCCTCCACTTT.

This clonotype appeared many times. The rearrangement joins TRBV7-3 to TRBJ2-1; 8 nucleotides align to TRBD2. The ends lost 3 bases at V and 4 bases at J; junction bases unmatched: 11. CDR3 length equals 17 residues. Germline values: CDR1 SGHTA, CDR2 FQGTGA. CDR3 residues: CASSFSRKREMYNEQFF. The CDR3 DNA follows: TGTGCCAGCAGCTTCTCGAGGAAGCGGGAGATGTACAATGAGCAGTTCTTC.

This clonotype has a count of ten or more. The CDR3 region has the DNA TGCAGTGCTCCTAAGGCCGGGGCCCGCTCCTACGAGCAGTACTTC. Amino acids: CSAPKAGARSYEQYF. The J gene is TRBJ2-7, the V gene TRBV20-1; D is possibly TRBD1 or TRBD2 (5 bases each). There are 15 residues in the CDR3. V was pared by 5 bases and J by 0 bases, with 17 bases between. Germline lookup yields CDR1 DFQATT and CDR2 SNEGSKA (reference sequence).

The chain carries TRBV4-1 and TRBJ2-2; TRBD2 aligns across 8 bases. The germline CDR1 and CDR2 sequences are MGHRA and YSYEKL. After removal of 1 base from V and 8 bases from J, the junction contained 6 bases not matched to a gene. The CDR3 runs 15 residues. DNA of the CDR3: TGCGCCAGCAGCCAAGCCCGGGAGGGCCCGGGGGAGCTGTTTTTT. It translates to CASSQAREGPGELFF.

This clonotype was seen many times. The rearrangement uses TRBV3-1 and TRBJ1-1; D is uncertain. Germline CDR1 and CDR2: LGHDT and YNNKEL (reference sequence). Trimming removed 0 bases at V and 1 base at J, with 3 bases between. This CDR3 spans 13 amino acids. CDR3 bases: TGTGCCAGCAGCCAAGATCGGAACACTGAAGCTTTCTTT. Translated, it gives CASSQDRNTEAFF.

In this sample, this clonotype turned up many times. The V and J genes are TRBV18 and TRBJ2-7; 7 nucleotides align to TRBD1. Germline CDR1 reads KGHSH; CDR2 reads LQKENI. The CDR3 is 13 amino acids. Losses at the gene ends were 2 bases for V and 7 bases for J; bases not matched to a gene: 5. The CDR3 nucleotides are TGTGCCAGCTCACCAGACAGGGTGAAGGAGCAGTACTTC. As protein: CASSPDRVKEQYF.

CDR3 nucleotide sequence: TGTGCCAGCAGCCAAGAGCAGGGGACCGCTGGCTACACCTTC. Amino acid sequence: CASSQEQGTAGYTF. V and J are TRBV14 and TRBJ1-2, with D perhaps TRBD1 (6 bases). Trimming cost V 0 bases and J 7 bases, with 12 bases left between them. From germline, CDR1 is SGHDN and CDR2 FVKESK. The CDR3 has 14 residues.

The table lists this clonotype with many counts. The rearrangement links TRBV7-9 to TRBJ2-5, with TRBD1 identical over 8 bases. The trim removed 1 base at V and 1 base at J, leaving 2 bases unmatched. Germline-derived CDR1 and CDR2 are SEHNR and FQNEAQ (reference sequence). This CDR3 contains 15 residues. Written as DNA, the CDR3 is TGTGCCAGCAGCTTAGGACAGGGGTTCCAAGAGACCCAGTACTTC. It is translated as CASSLGQGFQETQYF. Full variable domain (rest looked up from reference TRBV7-9 and TRBJ2-5): DTGVSQNPRHKITKRGQNVTFRCDPISEHNRLYWYRQTLGQGPEFLTYFQNEAQLEKSRLLSDRFSAERPKGSFSTLEIQRTEQGDSAMYLCASSLGQGFQETQYFGPGTRLLVL.

Only a few counts were recorded for this clonotype. The rearrangement links TRBV6-2 or TRBV6-3 to TRBJ1-4, with 10 bases matching TRBD1. The CDR3 contains 16 residues. The J segment lost 6 bases and the V segment lost 5 bases, leaving 9 bases of the junction unmatched. Germline assignment: CDR1 MNHEY and CDR2 SVGEGT. The CDR3 reads CASSKSPGQGYEKLFF. CDR3 DNA sequence: TGTGCCAGCAGTAAGTCGCCGGGACAGGGGTATGAAAAACTGTTTTTT.

The chain is built from TRBV4-1 and TRBJ2-3; 7 bases are a match to TRBD2. The J segment lost 0 bases and the V segment lost 1 base, leaving 10 bases of the junction unmatched. The CDR3 length is 18 residues. Looked up from germline, CDR1 is MGHRA and CDR2 is YSYEKL. CDR3 sequence (DNA): TGCGCCAGCAGCCAAGGACTAGCTAGGGGTACTAGCACAGATACGCAGTATTTT. It translates to CASSQGLARGTSTDTQYF.

The chain couples TRBV24-1 to TRBJ2-5; TRBD2 agrees at 14 bases. The trim removed 3 bases at V and 1 base at J, leaving 3 bases unmatched. Germline-derived CDR1 and CDR2 are KGHDR and SFDVKD. The CDR3 totals 17 residues. The DNA for the CDR3 is TGTGCCACCAGTGATGGGACTAGCGGGAGTTCCCAAGAGACCCAGTACTTC. The encoded protein is CATSDGTSGSSQETQYF.

This clonotype was seen at least ten times. The rearrangement joins TRBV12-3 or TRBV12-4 to TRBJ2-7; maybe TRBD2 (6 bases). CDR3 length: 15 residues. With 8 bases removed from V and 1 base from J, the gap between germline ends came to 18 bases. CDR3 bases: TGTGCCAGCTCCGAAGGTAGCGGCCCGTCCTACGAGCAGTACTTC. Amino acid sequence: CASSEGSGPSYEQYF.

This clonotype was counted a few times. Its ends do not fully match the called genes, so a read error is possible. The chain links TRBV25-1 to TRBJ1-1, with D perhaps TRBD1 (5 bases). The CDR3 runs 15 residues. Germline V CDR1 and CDR2: MGHDK, SYGVNS. The CDR3 DNA reads as TGTGCTAGCAGTGACCCGGGACGGAAGAACACTGAAGCTTTCTTT. It is translated as CASSDPGRKNTEAFF.

This clonotype was counted ten times or more. In nucleotides, the CDR3 is TGTGCCAGCAGCGCCTATACAGGGTTCCAAGAGACCCAGTACTTC. It translates to CASSAYTGFQETQYF. V is TRBV12-3 or TRBV12-4 and J is TRBJ2-5; TRBD1 might be the D (6 bases). V shed 6 bases and J shed 1 base, with 15 bases lying between them. CDR3 length: 15 amino acids.

The table lists this clonotype with many counts. This chain uses TRBV27 with TRBJ2-7, with 7 bases aligning to TRBD2. The junction had 7 bases not matched to a gene; V was cut back by 8 bases and J by 0 bases. This CDR3 is 14 amino acids long. CDR1 is MNHEY, CDR2 SMNVEV, per germline (reference sequence). The CDR3 sequence: CASRGGGSSYEQYF. The CDR3 DNA is TGTGCCAGCCGAGGTGGCGGGAGCTCCTACGAGCAGTACTTC.

This rearrangement joins TRBV19 to TRBJ2-1, with a tentative D call TRBD2 (5 bases). Trimming shortened V by 3 bases and J by 6 bases, and 12 bases separated the two germline ends. Germline V gene data show CDR1 as LNHDA and CDR2 as SQIVND (reference sequence). The CDR3 is made up of 14 amino acids. Here the CDR3 DNA reads TGTGCCAGTAGTATTGGGGAGTACGGCAATGAGCAGTTCTTC. Translation: CASSIGEYGNEQFF.

The V and J genes are TRBV5-1 and TRBJ2-2; D might be TRBD1 or TRBD2, each matching 6 bases. Germline V gene data show CDR1 as SGHRS and CDR2 as YFSETQ. V lost 2 bases to trimming and J lost 5 bases, with 10 bases between them. CDR3 size: 14 residues. The CDR3 protein is CASSFEGGTGELFF. CDR3 nucleotide sequence: TGCGCCAGCAGCTTTGAAGGGGGGACCGGGGAGCTGTTTTTT.